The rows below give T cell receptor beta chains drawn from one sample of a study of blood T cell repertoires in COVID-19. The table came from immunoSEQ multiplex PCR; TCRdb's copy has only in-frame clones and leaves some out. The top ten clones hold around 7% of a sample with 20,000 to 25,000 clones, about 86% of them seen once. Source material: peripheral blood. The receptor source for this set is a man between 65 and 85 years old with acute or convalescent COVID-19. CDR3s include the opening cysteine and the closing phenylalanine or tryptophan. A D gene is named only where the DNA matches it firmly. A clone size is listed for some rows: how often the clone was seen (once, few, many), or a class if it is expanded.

cdr3_aa: CASSLTSIRDTEAFF
cdr3_nt: TGTGCCAGCAGCTTAACGTCTATCAGGGACACTGAAGCTTTCTTT
j_call: TRBJ1-1
d_call: NA
v_call: TRBV7-3
clone_size: once

cdr3_aa: CASGLPNTDTQYF
cdr3_nt: TGTGCTAGTGGTTTGCCTAATACAGATACGCAGTATTTT
j_call: TRBJ2-3
d_call: NA
v_call: TRBV12-5
clone_size: NA

cdr3_aa: CASSWGGRPYNEQFF
cdr3_nt: TGTGCCAGCAGCTGGGGCGGGAGGCCTTACAATGAGCAGTTCTTC
j_call: TRBJ2-1
d_call: TRBD2
v_call: TRBV7-2
clone_size: NA

cdr3_aa: CASGLISGEETQYF
cdr3_nt: TGCGCCAGCGGCCTGATCAGCGGGGAAGAGACCCAGTACTTC
j_call: TRBJ2-5
d_call: TRBD2
v_call: TRBV5-1
clone_size: NA

cdr3_aa: CARTISPGLAGVWGIHNEQFF
cdr3_nt: TGCGCCAGGACTATTTCTCCGGGACTAGCGGGAGTTTGGGGCATCCACAATGAGCAGTTCTTC
j_call: TRBJ2-1
d_call: TRBD2
v_call: TRBV23-1
clone_size: NA

cdr3_aa: CASSEGVVAGLTDTQYF
cdr3_nt: TGTGCCAGCAGTGAAGGAGTGGTAGCGGGATTGACAGATACGCAGTATTTT
j_call: TRBJ2-3
d_call: TRBD2
v_call: TRBV2
clone_size: NA

cdr3_aa: CASRGTSPTTLTYF
cdr3_nt: TGTGCCAGCAGGGGGACTAGTCCTACGACACTGACGTACTTC
j_call: TRBJ2-7
d_call: TRBD2
v_call: TRBV6-5
clone_size: NA

cdr3_aa: CASSPMTGSTDTQYF
cdr3_nt: TGTGCCAGCAGCCCCATGACAGGAAGCACAGATACGCAGTATTTT
j_call: TRBJ2-3
d_call: NA
v_call: TRBV3-1/TRBV3-2
clone_size: NA

cdr3_aa: CASPTPSSGNTIYF
cdr3_nt: TGTGCCAGCCCCACACCCTCCTCTGGAAACACCATATATTTT
j_call: TRBJ1-3
d_call: NA
v_call: TRBV21-1
clone_size: NA

cdr3_aa: CASSWLHSNQPQHF
cdr3_nt: TGTGCCAGCAGCTGGTTACATAGCAATCAGCCCCAGCATTTT
j_call: TRBJ1-5
d_call: NA
v_call: TRBV5-8
clone_size: NA

cdr3_aa: CATSDPGQGRTDTQYF
cdr3_nt: TGTGCCACCAGTGATCCGGGACAGGGTAGGACAGATACGCAGTATTTT
j_call: TRBJ2-3
d_call: TRBD1
v_call: TRBV24-1
clone_size: NA

cdr3_aa: CASSPDSYNEQFF
cdr3_nt: TGCGCCAGCAGCCCGGACAGCTACAATGAGCAGTTCTTC
j_call: TRBJ2-1
d_call: NA
v_call: TRBV5-1
clone_size: once

cdr3_aa: CASSPGVGGEKLFF
cdr3_nt: TGTGCCAGCAGTCCCGGGGTCGGCGGGGAAAAACTGTTTTTT
j_call: TRBJ1-4
d_call: NA
v_call: TRBV6-6
clone_size: NA

cdr3_aa: CASSQDHRDTQYF
cdr3_nt: TGTGCCAGCAGCCAAGATCACAGAGATACGCAGTATTTT
j_call: TRBJ2-3
d_call: NA
v_call: TRBV3-1/TRBV3-2
clone_size: NA

cdr3_aa: CASSLGQLGYTF
cdr3_nt: TGTGCCAGCAGCTTAGGACAGCTTGGCTACACCTTC
j_call: TRBJ1-2
d_call: NA
v_call: TRBV7-9
clone_size: NA

cdr3_aa: CASSLSGRGEQPQHF
cdr3_nt: TGTGCCAGCAGCTTGAGTGGCAGGGGTGAGCAGCCCCAGCATTTT
j_call: TRBJ1-5
d_call: NA
v_call: TRBV5-6
clone_size: NA

cdr3_aa: CASRGAYGYTF
cdr3_nt: TGTGCCAGCCGGGGGGCCTATGGCTACACCTTC
j_call: TRBJ1-2
d_call: NA
v_call: TRBV6-5
clone_size: NA

cdr3_aa: CASSGMLANNEQFF
cdr3_nt: TGTGCCAGCAGCGGAATGCTGGCAAACAATGAGCAGTTCTTC
j_call: TRBJ2-1
d_call: NA
v_call: TRBV9
clone_size: NA

cdr3_aa: CASGLGLAGSTDTQYF
cdr3_nt: TGTGCTAGTGGTTTGGGACTAGCGGGTAGCACAGATACGCAGTATTTT
j_call: TRBJ2-3
d_call: TRBD2
v_call: TRBV12-5
clone_size: NA

cdr3_aa: CASRLQGAGEKLFF
cdr3_nt: TGTGCCAGCAGACTACAGGGGGCAGGTGAAAAACTGTTTTTT
j_call: TRBJ1-4
d_call: TRBD1
v_call: TRBV6-5
clone_size: NA

cdr3_aa: CASSLRTSGYNEQFF
cdr3_nt: TGCGCCAGCAGTCTCCGGACTAGCGGTTACAATGAGCAGTTCTTC
j_call: TRBJ2-1
d_call: TRBD2
v_call: TRBV5-1
clone_size: NA

cdr3_aa: CSVSTGGSSYEQYF
cdr3_nt: TGCAGCGTGTCTACAGGGGGGAGCTCCTACGAGCAGTACTTC
j_call: TRBJ2-7
d_call: TRBD1
v_call: TRBV29-1
clone_size: once

cdr3_aa: CAGGTSYYGYTF
cdr3_nt: TGTGCGGGGGGGACGTCCTACTATGGCTACACCTTC
j_call: TRBJ1-2
d_call: NA
v_call: TRBV6-5
clone_size: NA

cdr3_aa: CASSPLGGHTEAFF
cdr3_nt: TGTGCCAGCAGCCCCCTAGGGGGCCACACTGAAGCTTTCTTT
j_call: TRBJ1-1
d_call: TRBD1
v_call: TRBV13
clone_size: NA

cdr3_aa: CASSSGSSVGHNEQFF
cdr3_nt: TGTGCCAGCAGCTCGGGTTCTAGCGTTGGACACAATGAGCAGTTCTTC
j_call: TRBJ2-1
d_call: NA
v_call: TRBV7-6
clone_size: NA

cdr3_aa: CASGREKHYGYTF
cdr3_nt: TGTGCCAGCGGCCGGGAAAAACACTATGGCTACACCTTC
j_call: TRBJ1-2
d_call: NA
v_call: TRBV27
clone_size: NA

cdr3_aa: CASSPQQGYGYTF
cdr3_nt: TGTGCCAGCAGCCCCCAGCAGGGCTATGGCTACACCTTC
j_call: TRBJ1-2
d_call: NA
v_call: TRBV11-2
clone_size: NA

cdr3_aa: CASSRPGFQGYTF
cdr3_nt: TGTGCCAGCAGCCGTCCAGGGTTTCAAGGCTACACCTTC
j_call: TRBJ1-2
d_call: NA
v_call: TRBV5-4
clone_size: NA

cdr3_aa: CASTSGGNNEQFF
cdr3_nt: TGTGCCAGCACAAGCGGGGGGAACAATGAGCAGTTCTTC
j_call: TRBJ2-1
d_call: TRBD2
v_call: TRBV2
clone_size: NA

cdr3_aa: CASSQVRQGGSPLHF
cdr3_nt: TGTGCCAGCAGCCAAGTCAGGCAGGGGGGCTCACCCCTCCACTTT
j_call: TRBJ1-6
d_call: TRBD1
v_call: TRBV4-2
clone_size: NA

cdr3_aa: CASSPTSGLANTGELFF
cdr3_nt: TGTGCCAGCAGCCCGACTAGCGGGCTAGCGAACACCGGGGAGCTGTTTTTT
j_call: TRBJ2-2
d_call: TRBD2
v_call: TRBV3-1/TRBV3-2
clone_size: once

cdr3_aa: CAISENRGLLGSPLHF
cdr3_nt: TGTGCCATCAGTGAAAATAGGGGGCTCTTAGGCTCACCCCTCCACTTT
j_call: TRBJ1-6
d_call: TRBD1
v_call: TRBV10-3
clone_size: NA

cdr3_aa: CASSLGRSTDTQYF
cdr3_nt: TGTGCCAGCAGCTTAGGGAGGAGCACAGATACGCAGTATTTT
j_call: TRBJ2-3
d_call: NA
v_call: TRBV11-2
clone_size: NA

cdr3_aa: CASSQIQGSIQYF
cdr3_nt: TGTGCCAGCAGCCAAATACAGGGAAGCATTCAGTACTTC
j_call: TRBJ2-4
d_call: NA
v_call: TRBV14
clone_size: once

cdr3_aa: CASSKGVGRGPFYEQYF
cdr3_nt: TGTGCCAGCAGCAAGGGGGTAGGCAGGGGGCCTTTCTACGAGCAGTACTTC
j_call: TRBJ2-7
d_call: NA
v_call: TRBV21-1
clone_size: NA

cdr3_aa: CASSSLGTDQETQYF
cdr3_nt: TGTGCCAGCAGCTCACTCGGGACAGACCAAGAGACCCAGTACTTC
j_call: TRBJ2-5
d_call: TRBD1
v_call: TRBV7-2
clone_size: NA

cdr3_aa: CASSQDSWTGYGYTF
cdr3_nt: TGTGCCAGCAGCCAAGATAGCTGGACAGGCTATGGCTACACCTTC
j_call: TRBJ1-2
d_call: TRBD1
v_call: TRBV3-1/TRBV3-2
clone_size: NA

cdr3_aa: CASSEAGAGEAFF
cdr3_nt: TGCGCCAGCAGTGAAGCGGGGGCGGGTGAAGCTTTCTTT
j_call: TRBJ1-1
d_call: NA
v_call: TRBV10-2
clone_size: NA

cdr3_aa: CASSARPTGGDYGYTF
cdr3_nt: TGTGCCAGCAGCGCCAGACCCACGGGTGGCGACTATGGCTACACCTTC
j_call: TRBJ1-2
d_call: NA
v_call: TRBV9
clone_size: once

cdr3_aa: CASSSLASQSNEQFF
cdr3_nt: TGTGCCAGCAGTTCACTAGCGTCCCAAAGCAATGAGCAGTTCTTC
j_call: TRBJ2-1
d_call: TRBD2
v_call: TRBV9
clone_size: once

cdr3_aa: CASSPTGQGFYEKLFF
cdr3_nt: TGTGCCAGCAGCCCCACAGGACAGGGGTTTTATGAAAAACTGTTTTTT
j_call: TRBJ1-4
d_call: TRBD1
v_call: TRBV14
clone_size: NA

cdr3_aa: CATDGGFVSEAFF
cdr3_nt: TGTGCCACTGACGGGGGATTTGTATCTGAAGCTTTCTTT
j_call: TRBJ1-1
d_call: NA
v_call: TRBV30
clone_size: NA

cdr3_aa: CSAVTSGSSNEQFF
cdr3_nt: TGCAGCGCTGTTACTAGCGGGAGCTCCAATGAGCAGTTCTTC
j_call: TRBJ2-1
d_call: TRBD2
v_call: TRBV29-1
clone_size: once

cdr3_aa: CASSPTGLGNSPLHF
cdr3_nt: TGTGCCAGCAGCCCTACAGGGCTGGGCAATTCACCCCTCCACTTT
j_call: TRBJ1-6
d_call: NA
v_call: TRBV3-1/TRBV3-2
clone_size: NA

cdr3_aa: CASSLAGGLRYNEQFF
cdr3_nt: TGTGCCAGCAGTTTGGCGGGAGGATTGAGGTACAATGAGCAGTTCTTC
j_call: TRBJ2-1
d_call: TRBD2
v_call: TRBV27
clone_size: NA

cdr3_aa: CASSQSWPPTNEKLFF
cdr3_nt: TGCGCCAGCAGCCAATCCTGGCCCCCAACTAATGAAAAACTGTTTTTT
j_call: TRBJ1-4
d_call: NA
v_call: TRBV4-1
clone_size: NA

cdr3_aa: CASSEGQGDTDTQYF
cdr3_nt: TGTGCCAGCAGTGAAGGACAGGGGGACACAGATACGCAGTATTTT
j_call: TRBJ2-3
d_call: TRBD1
v_call: TRBV6-1
clone_size: once

cdr3_aa: CASSSRGGRSLYNEQFF
cdr3_nt: TGTGCCAGCAGCTCCCGGGGAGGCAGGTCCCTCTACAATGAGCAGTTCTTC
j_call: TRBJ2-1
d_call: NA
v_call: TRBV11-2
clone_size: NA

cdr3_aa: CASSLLQGSYNEQFF
cdr3_nt: TGTGCCAGCAGCTTACTACAGGGTTCCTACAATGAGCAGTTCTTC
j_call: TRBJ2-1
d_call: NA
v_call: TRBV7-8
clone_size: NA

cdr3_aa: CATSRQGTDTQYF
cdr3_nt: TGTGCCACCAGCAGACAGGGCACAGATACGCAGTATTTT
j_call: TRBJ2-3
d_call: NA
v_call: TRBV24-1
clone_size: few

cdr3_aa: CASSPQGESQPQHF
cdr3_nt: TGTGCCAGCTCACCTCAGGGGGAGTCTCAGCCCCAGCATTTT
j_call: TRBJ1-5
d_call: TRBD1
v_call: TRBV18
clone_size: NA